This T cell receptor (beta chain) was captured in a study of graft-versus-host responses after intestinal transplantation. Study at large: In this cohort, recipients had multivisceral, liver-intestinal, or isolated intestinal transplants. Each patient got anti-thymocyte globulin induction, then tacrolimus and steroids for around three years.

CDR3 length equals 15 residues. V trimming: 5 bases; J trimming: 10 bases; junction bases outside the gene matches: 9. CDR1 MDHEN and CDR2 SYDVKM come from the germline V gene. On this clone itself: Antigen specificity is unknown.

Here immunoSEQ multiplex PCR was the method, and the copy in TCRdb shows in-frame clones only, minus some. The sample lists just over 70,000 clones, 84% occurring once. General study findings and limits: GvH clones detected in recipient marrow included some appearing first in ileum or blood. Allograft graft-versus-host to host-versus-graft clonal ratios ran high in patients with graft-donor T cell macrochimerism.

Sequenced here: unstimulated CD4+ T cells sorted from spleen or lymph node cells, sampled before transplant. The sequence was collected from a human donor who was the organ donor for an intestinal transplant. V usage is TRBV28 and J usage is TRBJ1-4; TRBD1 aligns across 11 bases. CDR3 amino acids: CASSRPGQGAGKLFF. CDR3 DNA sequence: TGTGCCAGCAGTCGTCCCGGACAGGGGGCCGGAAAACTGTTTTTT.